The present TCR beta chain was sequenced within a study of cytomegalovirus exposure and HLA in healthy donors. It was with 60 Vbeta and 13 Jbeta primers that the PCR ran. Libraries were prepared by immunoSEQ multiplex PCR; TCRdb keeps only in-frame clonotypes and omits some of them. The sample shows some 150,000 clones, approximately 82% of them seen only once. The sequence was collected from a man between 18 and 35 years old in good health and CMV-seropositive. The sample consisted of PBMCs.

The CDR3 coding sequence is TGCGCCAGCACCACGACTAGATCGAACCAAGAGACCCAGTACTTC. It encodes CASTTTRSNQETQYF. This chain links TRBV4-1 with TRBJ2-5; possible D gene TRBD2, 6 bases. This CDR3 comprises 15 residues. Deletions cut 7 bases from V and 0 bases from J, with 15 bases between. CDR1 is MGHRA and CDR2 is YSYEKL in the germline V gene.